These 21 T cell receptor beta chains came from one sample sequenced in a study of identical twins. TCRdb reprocessed the 5' RACE reads via MiXCR and lists one record per CDR3 protein. The top ten hold over 0.25% of the sample, which has 1.5 million to 2 million distinct CDR3 sequences, 32% seen once. Sequencing input: cord blood. The receptors shown here come from a newborn girl in good health.

The V call is TRBV5-5, the J call TRBJ2-7; D not resolved. This CDR3 contains 12 residues. V was clipped by 4 bases and J by 6 bases, with 11 bases between them. The germline V gene has CDR1 SGHKS and CDR2 YYEKEE (reference sequence). The CDR3 DNA sequence: TGTGCCAGCAGCGGGTACTTGGGCGAGCAGTACTTC. It codes for CASSGYLGEQYF.

The chain is built from TRBV7-9 and TRBJ2-3, with 8 nucleotides matching TRBD2. Losses at the gene ends were 5 bases for V and 10 bases for J; bases not matched to a gene: 5. In germline, CDR1 is SEHNR, CDR2 FQNEAQ (reference sequence). The CDR3 is 12 residues long. CDR3: CASSRGLAPQYF. The CDR3 bases are TGTGCCAGCAGCCGTGGACTAGCTCCGCAGTATTTT. Filled out from reference TRBV7-9 and TRBJ2-3, the complete variable domain reads DTGVSQNPRHKITKRGQNVTFRCDPISEHNRLYWYRQTLGQGPEFLTYFQNEAQLEKSRLLSDRFSAERPKGSFSTLEIQRTEQGDSAMYLCASSRGLAPQYFGPGTRLTVL.

This clonotype was counted only a few times. J is TRBJ2-7 and V is TRBV12-3 or TRBV12-4; 7 nucleotides agree with TRBD1. Germline trimming cut 2 bases from V and 7 bases from J; bases unmatched to any gene: 11. CDR3 size: 15 residues. The CDR3 DNA reads as TGTGCCAGCAGTTTAAGACAGGGAGATTACAATGAGCAGTACTTC. Encoded protein: CASSLRQGDYNEQYF.

This clonotype was seen a few times. The chain carries TRBV6-6 and TRBJ1-2; the match to TRBD1 covers 9 bases. The V and J ends lost 6 bases and 4 bases, in that order; junction bases with no gene match: 6. CDR3 length: 14 residues. Per germline, CDR1 MNHNY and CDR2 SVGAGI (reference sequence). This CDR3 is CASSTTGGGYGYTF. In nucleotides, the CDR3 is TGTGCCAGCAGCACCACAGGGGGCGGCTATGGCTACACCTTC.

This clonotype was seen a handful of times. The chain employs TRBV11-2 and TRBJ2-1, with 9 bases lining up with TRBD2. Per germline, CDR1 SGHAT and CDR2 FQNNGV. Unmatched junction bases numbered 7, after V lost 4 bases and J lost 0 bases. This CDR3 has 17 residues. The CDR3 DNA reads as TGTGCCAGCAGCTCCCGGACTAGCGCGAGCTCCTACAATGAGCAGTTCTTC. Translating gives CASSSRTSASSYNEQFF.

The chain recombines TRBV12-3 or TRBV12-4 with TRBJ2-6, with a possible D match to TRBD2 (5 bases). The CDR3 length is 14 residues. Trimming shortened V by 6 bases and J by 4 bases, and 10 bases separated the two germline ends. The CDR3 protein is CASSHRRGANVLTF. CDR3 bases: TGTGCCAGCAGCCATCGGAGGGGGGCCAACGTCCTGACTTTC.

This clonotype was picked up a small number of times. V gene TRBV20-1 combines with J gene TRBJ1-1, with no clear D. There are 16 residues in the CDR3. Germline V gene lookup returns CDR1 DFQATT and CDR2 SNEGSKA (reference sequence). Between the trimmed V and J ends, which lost 1 base and 0 bases, there was a span of 15 bases. The CDR3 loop is CSARGPNSPMNTEAFF. Here the CDR3 DNA reads TGCAGTGCTAGAGGTCCAAATTCTCCTATGAACACTGAAGCTTTCTTT.

The chain carries TRBV3-1 and TRBJ2-7, with 8 bases identical to TRBD1. The V gene end was trimmed by 5 bases and the J gene end by 4 bases; junction bases not matched to a gene: 10. CDR1 is LGHDT and CDR2 is YNNKEL in the germline V gene (reference sequence). There are 15 residues in the CDR3. CDR3 protein: CASSRSGTGQYEQYF. CDR3 nucleotide sequence: TGTGCCAGCAGCAGGTCCGGGACAGGACAATACGAGCAGTACTTC.

The V gene is TRBV27, the J gene TRBJ2-1, with 8 nucleotides matching TRBD2. The CDR3 is 15 residues long. Germline V CDR1 and CDR2: MNHEY, SMNVEV (reference sequence). V was pared by 2 bases and J by 3 bases, with 3 bases of the junction left unmatched. The CDR3 sequence is CASSLGLARYNEQFF. In nucleotides, the CDR3 is TGTGCCAGCAGTTTAGGACTAGCTCGCTACAATGAGCAGTTCTTC.

Concerning this clonotype itself: One end of the junction fails to match germline, which may point to a read error. The CDR3 DNA reads as TGTGCCAGCAGTTCAGGGAGGGTTCGGTCACCCCCCCACTTT. It is translated as CASSSGRVRSPPHF. The chain combines TRBV12-3 or TRBV12-4 with TRBJ1-6; tentatively, D is TRBD1 (5 bases). The CDR3 spans 14 residues.

The V and J genes are TRBV7-2 and TRBJ1-2, with D maybe TRBD1 (6 bases). CDR3 length: 15 amino acids. Germline CDR1 reads SGHTA; CDR2 reads FQGNSA. Trimming took 4 bases from V and 2 from J, leaving 14 bases between them. CDR3 sequence: CASSSQGLRNYGYTF. The CDR3 DNA reads TGTGCCAGCAGCTCACAGGGATTGCGAAACTATGGCTACACCTTC.

The chain employs TRBV9 and TRBJ2-3; no clear D. Germline loops: CDR1 SGDLS, CDR2 YYNGEE. V was pared by 0 bases and J by 6 bases, with 11 bases between. The CDR3 runs 14 residues. The CDR3 sequence: CASSVAHSADTQYF. The DNA for the CDR3 is TGTGCCAGCAGCGTAGCTCACAGCGCGGATACGCAGTATTTT. The full variable domain, completed using reference TRBV9 and TRBJ2-3, is DSGVTQTPKHLITATGQRVTLRCSPRSGDLSVYWYQQSLDQGLQFLIQYYNGEERAKGNILERFSAQQFPDLHSELNLSSLELGDSALYFCASSVAHSADTQYFGPGTRLTVL.

The chain couples TRBV2 to TRBJ1-1; 7 nucleotides align to TRBD1. The germline gives CDR1 SNHLY, CDR2 FYNNEI. The CDR3 runs to 15 residues. The V gene end was trimmed by 6 bases and the J gene end by 3 bases; junction bases not matched to a gene: 10. The CDR3, as DNA: TGTGCCAGCAGCGATCCTAAGGGGGCGGACACTGAAGCTTTCTTT. It codes for CASSDPKGADTEAFF.

This clonotype showed up many times. The chain is built from TRBV20-1 and TRBJ2-1; D gene ambiguous. Looked up from germline, CDR1 is DFQATT and CDR2 is SNEGSKA (reference sequence). This CDR3 is 11 amino acids long. V gave up 1 base and J gave up 9 bases, with 7 bases separating them. CDR3: CSARAKGEQFF. The CDR3 nucleotides read TGCAGTGCTAGAGCCAAGGGTGAGCAGTTCTTC.

This sequence joins TRBV20-1 and TRBJ2-1; 12 nucleotides line up with TRBD2. Trimming cost V 3 bases and J 9 bases; bases outside gene matches: 9. CDR3 size: 15 residues. Per germline, CDR1 DFQATT and CDR2 SNEGSKA (reference sequence). This CDR3 reads CSARATSGGRGEQFF. The CDR3 DNA sequence: TGCAGTGCTAGGGCGACTAGCGGGGGAAGGGGTGAGCAGTTCTTC.

This clonotype was seen only a few times. The chain recombines TRBV6-5 with TRBJ1-5; D ambiguous. V was clipped by 0 bases and J by 5 bases, with 8 bases between them. CDR3 length equals 14 residues. Germline CDR1 is MNHEY and CDR2 is SVGAGI. The CDR3 loop reads CASSYSWGYQPQHF. The CDR3 bases are TGTGCCAGCAGTTACTCGTGGGGATATCAGCCCCAGCATTTT.

CDR3 sequence (DNA): TGTGCCAGCAGCTTAACAGGAGGCTATAATGAAAAACTGTTTTTT. Translating gives CASSLTGGYNEKLFF. The gene calls are TRBV7-2 and TRBJ1-4; D is possibly TRBD1 (5 bases). Germline CDR1 SGHTA, CDR2 FQGNSA. V was cut by 2 bases and J by 4 bases, with 11 bases left in between. CDR3 length equals 15 residues. The full variable domain, completed using reference TRBV7-2 and TRBJ1-4, is GAGVSQSPSNKVTEKGKDVELRCDPISGHTALYWYRQSLGQGLEFLIYFQGNSAPDKSGLPSDRFSAERTGGSVSTLTIQRTQQEDSAVYLCASSLTGGYNEKLFFGSGTQLSVL.

This clonotype appeared many times. The genes are TRBV12-3 or TRBV12-4 and TRBJ2-3; D is ambiguous. The V end was cut by 6 bases, the J end by 1 base, with 5 bases between. The CDR3 length is 12 residues. CDR3 region: CASSLRTDTQYF. DNA for the CDR3: TGTGCCAGCAGCTTACGCACAGATACGCAGTATTTT.

This clonotype was seen a few times. CDR3 residues: CASSLTNPDYLTYNEQFF. Written as DNA, the CDR3 is TGTGCCAGCAGCTTAACGAATCCGGACTACCTTACCTACAATGAGCAGTTCTTC. The rearrangement joins TRBV7-6 to TRBJ2-1; the D gene is possibly TRBD2 (6 bases). The CDR3 contains 18 residues. V lost 2 bases and J lost 2, with 19 bases in between. Germline values: CDR1 SGHVS, CDR2 FNYEAQ. The full variable domain, with the rest looked up from reference TRBV7-6 and TRBJ2-1, is GAGVSQSPRYKVTKRGQDVALRCDPISGHVSLYWYRQALGQGPEFLTYFNYEAQQDKSGLPNDRFSAERPEGSISTLTIQRTEQRDSAMYRCASSLTNPDYLTYNEQFFGPGTRLTVL.

This rearrangement joins TRBV28 to TRBJ2-3; 7 nucleotides match TRBD1. From germline, CDR1 is MDHEN and CDR2 SYDVKM. V was clipped by 6 bases and J by 4 bases; unmatched bases: 10. The CDR3 sequence is 15 residues long. The CDR3 DNA follows: TGTGCCAGCAGGTCACAGGGGCGAGGGTCAGATACGCAGTATTTT. This codes for CASRSQGRGSDTQYF.

The chain is built from TRBV20-1 and TRBJ2-3; D gene unclear. V was trimmed by 0 bases and J by 2 bases, leaving 12 bases between them. The CDR3 length is 15 residues. Germline CDR1 and CDR2: DFQATT and SNEGSKA (reference sequence). This chain's CDR3 is CSARDSQLVTDTQYF. The CDR3 DNA sequence: TGCAGTGCTAGAGATTCTCAGCTAGTCACAGATACGCAGTATTTT.